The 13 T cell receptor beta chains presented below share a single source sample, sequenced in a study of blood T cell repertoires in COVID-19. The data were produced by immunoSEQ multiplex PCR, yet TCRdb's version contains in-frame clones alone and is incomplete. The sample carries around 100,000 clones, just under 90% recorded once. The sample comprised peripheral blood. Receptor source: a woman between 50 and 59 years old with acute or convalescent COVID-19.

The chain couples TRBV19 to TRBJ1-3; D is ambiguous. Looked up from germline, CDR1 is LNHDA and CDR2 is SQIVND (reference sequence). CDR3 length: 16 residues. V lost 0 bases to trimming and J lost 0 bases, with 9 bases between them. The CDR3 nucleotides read TGTGCCAGTAGTATAGACGGGTCGAGCTCTGGAAACACCATATATTTT. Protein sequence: CASSIDGSSSGNTIYF.

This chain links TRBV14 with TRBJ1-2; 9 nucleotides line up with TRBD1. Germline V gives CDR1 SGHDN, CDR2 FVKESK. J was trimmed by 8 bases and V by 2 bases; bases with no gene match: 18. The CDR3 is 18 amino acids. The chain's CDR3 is CASSQRSTPIWTGDGYTF. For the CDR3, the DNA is TGTGCCAGCAGCCAACGATCGACCCCCATATGGACAGGGGACGGCTACACCTTC.

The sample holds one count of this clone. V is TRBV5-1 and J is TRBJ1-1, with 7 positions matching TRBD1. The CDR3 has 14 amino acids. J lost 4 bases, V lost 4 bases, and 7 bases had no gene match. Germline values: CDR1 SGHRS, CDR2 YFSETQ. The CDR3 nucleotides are TGCGCCAGCAGCACGGCGACAGGGAGCACTGAAGCTTTCTTT. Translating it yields CASSTATGSTEAFF.

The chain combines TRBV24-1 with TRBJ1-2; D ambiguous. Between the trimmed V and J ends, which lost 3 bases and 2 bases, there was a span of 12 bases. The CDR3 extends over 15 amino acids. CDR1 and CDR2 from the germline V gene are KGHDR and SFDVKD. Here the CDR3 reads CATSDGNGENYGYTF. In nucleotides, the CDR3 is TGTGCCACCAGTGATGGTAACGGAGAAAACTATGGCTACACCTTC.

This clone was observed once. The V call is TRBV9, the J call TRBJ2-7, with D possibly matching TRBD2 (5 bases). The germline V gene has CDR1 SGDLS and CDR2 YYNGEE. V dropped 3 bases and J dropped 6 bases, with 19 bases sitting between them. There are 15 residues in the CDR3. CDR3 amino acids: CASSAHRSPGGEQYF. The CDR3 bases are TGTGCCAGCAGCGCCCATCGAAGTCCCGGAGGCGAGCAGTACTTC. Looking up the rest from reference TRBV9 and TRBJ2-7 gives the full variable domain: DSGVTQTPKHLITATGQRVTLRCSPRSGDLSVYWYQQSLDQGLQFLIQYYNGEERAKGNILERFSAQQFPDLHSELNLSSLELGDSALYFCASSAHRSPGGEQYFGPGTRLTVT.

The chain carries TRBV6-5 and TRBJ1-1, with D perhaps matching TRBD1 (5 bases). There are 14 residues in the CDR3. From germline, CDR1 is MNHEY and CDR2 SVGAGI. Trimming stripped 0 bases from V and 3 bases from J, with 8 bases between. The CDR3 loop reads CASSYSYRYTEAFF. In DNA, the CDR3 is TGTGCCAGCAGTTACTCCTACAGGTACACTGAAGCTTTCTTT.

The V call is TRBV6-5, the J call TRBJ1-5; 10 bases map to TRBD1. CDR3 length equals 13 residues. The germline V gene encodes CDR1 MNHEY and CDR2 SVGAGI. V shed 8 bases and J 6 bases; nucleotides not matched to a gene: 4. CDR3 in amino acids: CASGQGVSQPQHF. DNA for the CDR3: TGTGCCAGCGGACAGGGGGTGAGTCAGCCCCAGCATTTT.

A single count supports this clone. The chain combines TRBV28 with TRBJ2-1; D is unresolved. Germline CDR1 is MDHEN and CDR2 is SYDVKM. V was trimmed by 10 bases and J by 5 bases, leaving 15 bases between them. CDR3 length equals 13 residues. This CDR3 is CATAFEIHNEQFF. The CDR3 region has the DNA TGTGCCACCGCATTTGAGATTCACAATGAGCAGTTCTTC.

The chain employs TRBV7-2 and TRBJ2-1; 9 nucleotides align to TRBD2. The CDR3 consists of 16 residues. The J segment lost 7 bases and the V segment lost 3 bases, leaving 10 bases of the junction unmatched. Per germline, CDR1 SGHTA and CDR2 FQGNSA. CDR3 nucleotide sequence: TGTGCCAGCAGCTTTGGCTCTAGCGGGAATTGGAATGAGCAGTTCTTC. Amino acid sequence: CASSFGSSGNWNEQFF.

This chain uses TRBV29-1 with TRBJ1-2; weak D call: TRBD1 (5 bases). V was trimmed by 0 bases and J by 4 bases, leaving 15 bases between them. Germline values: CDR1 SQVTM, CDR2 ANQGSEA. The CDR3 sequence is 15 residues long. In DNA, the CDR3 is TGCAGCGTTGAAGATCCTAGCGGGGACTTCTATGGCTACACCTTC. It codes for CSVEDPSGDFYGYTF.

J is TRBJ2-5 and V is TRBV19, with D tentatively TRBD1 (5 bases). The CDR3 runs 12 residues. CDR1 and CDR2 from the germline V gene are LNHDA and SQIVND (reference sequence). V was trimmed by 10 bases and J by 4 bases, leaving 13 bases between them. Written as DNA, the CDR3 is TGTGCCACCATGGACATGGGAGAGACCCAGTACTTC. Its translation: CATMDMGETQYF.

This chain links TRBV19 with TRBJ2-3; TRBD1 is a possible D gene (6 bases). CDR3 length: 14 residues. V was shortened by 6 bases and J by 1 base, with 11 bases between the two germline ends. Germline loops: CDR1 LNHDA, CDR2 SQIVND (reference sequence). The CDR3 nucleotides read TGTGCCAGTAGAAGTCGACAGGGCACAGATACGCAGTATTTT. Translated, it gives CASRSRQGTDTQYF.

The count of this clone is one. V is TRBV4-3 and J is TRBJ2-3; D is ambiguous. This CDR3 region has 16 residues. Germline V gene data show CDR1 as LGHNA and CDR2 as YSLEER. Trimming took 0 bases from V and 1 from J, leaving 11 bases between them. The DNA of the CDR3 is TGCGCCAGCAGCCAAGACTTCCTCCCAGGCACAGATACGCAGTATTTT. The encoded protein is CASSQDFLPGTDTQYF.